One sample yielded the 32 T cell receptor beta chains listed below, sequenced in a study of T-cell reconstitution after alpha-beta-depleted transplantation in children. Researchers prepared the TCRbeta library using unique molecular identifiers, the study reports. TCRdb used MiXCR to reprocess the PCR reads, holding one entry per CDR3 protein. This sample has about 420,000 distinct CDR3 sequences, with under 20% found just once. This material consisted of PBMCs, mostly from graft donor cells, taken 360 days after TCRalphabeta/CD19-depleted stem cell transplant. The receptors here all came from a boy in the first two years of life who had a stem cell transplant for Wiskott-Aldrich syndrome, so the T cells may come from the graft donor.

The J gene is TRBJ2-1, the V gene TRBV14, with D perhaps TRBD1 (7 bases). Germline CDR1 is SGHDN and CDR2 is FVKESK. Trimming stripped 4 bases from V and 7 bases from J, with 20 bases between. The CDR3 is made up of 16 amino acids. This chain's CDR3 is CASSRGDRGSWNEQFF. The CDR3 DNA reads TGTGCCAGCAGCCGGGGGGACAGAGGCAGTTGGAATGAGCAGTTCTTC.

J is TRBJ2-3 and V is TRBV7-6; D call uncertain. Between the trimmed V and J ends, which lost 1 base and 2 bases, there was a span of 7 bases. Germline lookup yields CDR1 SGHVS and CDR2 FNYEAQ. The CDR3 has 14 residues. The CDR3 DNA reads TGTGCCAGCAGCTTAGAGGCCCCCACAGATACGCAGTATTTT. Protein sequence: CASSLEAPTDTQYF. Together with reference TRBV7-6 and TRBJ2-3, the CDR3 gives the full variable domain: GAGVSQSPRYKVTKRGQDVALRCDPISGHVSLYWYRQALGQGPEFLTYFNYEAQQDKSGLPNDRFSAERPEGSISTLTIQRTEQRDSAMYRCASSLEAPTDTQYFGPGTRLTVL.

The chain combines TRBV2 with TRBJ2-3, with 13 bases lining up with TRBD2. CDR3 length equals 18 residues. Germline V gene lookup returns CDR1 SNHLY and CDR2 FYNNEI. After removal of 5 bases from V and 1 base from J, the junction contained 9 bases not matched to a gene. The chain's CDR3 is CASSSRTSGGLGTDTQYF. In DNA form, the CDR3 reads TGTGCCAGCAGTTCACGGACTAGCGGGGGACTGGGCACAGATACGCAGTATTTT.

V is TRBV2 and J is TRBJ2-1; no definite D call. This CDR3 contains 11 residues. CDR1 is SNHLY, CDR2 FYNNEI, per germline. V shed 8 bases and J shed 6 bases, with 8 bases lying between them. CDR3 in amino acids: CASPGLNEQFF. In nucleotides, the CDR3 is TGTGCCAGCCCAGGTCTCAATGAGCAGTTCTTC.

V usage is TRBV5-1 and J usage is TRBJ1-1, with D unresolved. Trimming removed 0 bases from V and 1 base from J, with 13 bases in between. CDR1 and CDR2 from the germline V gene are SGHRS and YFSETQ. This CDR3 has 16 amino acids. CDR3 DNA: TGCGCCAGCAGCTTGGAGTTAAGAAGGAAGAACACTGAAGCTTTCTTT. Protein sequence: CASSLELRRKNTEAFF.

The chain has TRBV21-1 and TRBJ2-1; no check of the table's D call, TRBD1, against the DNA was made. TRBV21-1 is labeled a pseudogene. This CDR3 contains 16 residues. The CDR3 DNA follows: TGTGCCAGCAGCAGACAGGGACAGGGAGAGTGCAATGAGCAGTTCTTC. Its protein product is CASSRQGQGECNEQFF.

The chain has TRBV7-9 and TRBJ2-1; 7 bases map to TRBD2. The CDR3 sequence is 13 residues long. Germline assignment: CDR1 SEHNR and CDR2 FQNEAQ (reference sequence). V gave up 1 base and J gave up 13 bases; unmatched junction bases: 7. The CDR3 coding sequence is TGTGCCAGCAGCTTAGGTGGGGAGGGCAGTCAGTTCTTC. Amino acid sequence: CASSLGGEGSQFF.

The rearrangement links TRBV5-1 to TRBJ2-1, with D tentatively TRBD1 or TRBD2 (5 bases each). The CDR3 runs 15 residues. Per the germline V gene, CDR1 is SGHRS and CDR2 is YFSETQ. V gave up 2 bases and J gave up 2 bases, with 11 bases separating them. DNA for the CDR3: TGCGCCAGCAGCTTTGAGGGGAAGGCCTACAATGAGCAGTTCTTC. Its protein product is CASSFEGKAYNEQFF.

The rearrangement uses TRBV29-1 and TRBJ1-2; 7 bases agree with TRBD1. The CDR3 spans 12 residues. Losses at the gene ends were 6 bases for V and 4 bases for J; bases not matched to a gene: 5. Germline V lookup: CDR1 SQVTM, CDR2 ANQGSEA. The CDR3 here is CSVTGKGYGYTF. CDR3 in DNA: TGCAGCGTGACAGGGAAGGGCTATGGCTACACCTTC.

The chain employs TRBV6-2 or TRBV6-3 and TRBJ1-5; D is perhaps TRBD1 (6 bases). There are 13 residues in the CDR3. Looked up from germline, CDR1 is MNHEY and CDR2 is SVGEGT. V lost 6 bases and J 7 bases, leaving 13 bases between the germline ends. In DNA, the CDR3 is TGTGCCAGCAGATCAGACAGGCTCCAGCCCCAGCATTTT. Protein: CASRSDRLQPQHF.

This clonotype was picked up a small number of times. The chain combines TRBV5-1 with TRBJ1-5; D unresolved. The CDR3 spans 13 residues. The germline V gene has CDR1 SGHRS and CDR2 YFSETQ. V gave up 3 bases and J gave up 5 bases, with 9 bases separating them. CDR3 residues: CASSSDTDQPQHF. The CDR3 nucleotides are TGCGCCAGCAGCTCCGACACCGATCAGCCCCAGCATTTT.

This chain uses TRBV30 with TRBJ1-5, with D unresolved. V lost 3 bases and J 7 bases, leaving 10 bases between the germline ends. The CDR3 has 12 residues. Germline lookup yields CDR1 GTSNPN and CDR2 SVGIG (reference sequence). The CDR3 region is CAWSNPPQPQHF. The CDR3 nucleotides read TGTGCCTGGAGCAACCCCCCCCAGCCCCAGCATTTT. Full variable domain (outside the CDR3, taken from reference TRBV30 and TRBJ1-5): SQTIHQWPATLVQPVGSPLSLECTVEGTSNPNLYWYRQAAGRGLQLLFYSVGIGQISSEVPQNLSASRPQDRQFILSSKKLLLSDSGFYLCAWSNPPQPQHFGDGTRLSIL.

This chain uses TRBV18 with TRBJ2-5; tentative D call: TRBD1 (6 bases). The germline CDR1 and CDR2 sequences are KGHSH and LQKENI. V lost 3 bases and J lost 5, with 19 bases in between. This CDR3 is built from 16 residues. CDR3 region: CASSPRTAIPRETQYF. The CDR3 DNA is TGTGCCAGCTCACCGAGGACAGCGATACCAAGGGAGACCCAGTACTTC.

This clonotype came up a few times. The CDR3 nucleotides are TGTGCCATCAGAAGGGGTAACGGCGAGCAGTACTTC. Protein sequence: CAIRRGNGEQYF. V usage is TRBV10-3 and J usage is TRBJ2-7; possibly TRBD1 for D (5 bases). The germline V gene has CDR1 ENHRY and CDR2 SYGVKD. V lost 6 bases to trimming and J lost 6 bases, with 12 bases between them. The CDR3 contains 12 residues.

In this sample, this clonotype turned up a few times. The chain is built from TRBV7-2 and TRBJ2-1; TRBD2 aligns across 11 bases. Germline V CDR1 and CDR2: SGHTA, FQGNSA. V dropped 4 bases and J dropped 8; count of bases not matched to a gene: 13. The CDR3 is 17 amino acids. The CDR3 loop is CASSYGTSGRSRHEQFF. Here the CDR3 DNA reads TGTGCCAGCAGCTACGGGACTAGCGGTCGTTCTCGGCATGAGCAGTTCTTC. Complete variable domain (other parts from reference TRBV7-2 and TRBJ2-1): GAGVSQSPSNKVTEKGKDVELRCDPISGHTALYWYRQSLGQGLEFLIYFQGNSAPDKSGLPSDRFSAERTGGSVSTLTIQRTQQEDSAVYLCASSYGTSGRSRHEQFFGPGTRLTVL.

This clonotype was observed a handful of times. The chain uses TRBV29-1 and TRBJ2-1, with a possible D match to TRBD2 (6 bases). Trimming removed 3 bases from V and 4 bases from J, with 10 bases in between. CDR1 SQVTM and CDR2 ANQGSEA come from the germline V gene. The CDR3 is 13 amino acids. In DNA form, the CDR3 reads TGCAGCGTTGACGGTCTAGCGTACAATGAGCAGTTCTTC. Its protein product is CSVDGLAYNEQFF.

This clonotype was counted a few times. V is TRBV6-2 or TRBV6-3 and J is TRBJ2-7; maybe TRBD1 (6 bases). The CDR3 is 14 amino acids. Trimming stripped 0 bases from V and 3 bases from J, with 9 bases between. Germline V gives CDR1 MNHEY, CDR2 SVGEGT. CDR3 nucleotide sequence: TGTGCCAGCAGTTACTCGGACAGCGTCTACGAGCAGTACTTC. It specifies CASSYSDSVYEQYF.

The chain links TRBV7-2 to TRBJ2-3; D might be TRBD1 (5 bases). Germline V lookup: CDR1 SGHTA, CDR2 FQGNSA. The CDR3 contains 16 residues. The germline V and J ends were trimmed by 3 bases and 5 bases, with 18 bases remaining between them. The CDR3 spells CASSFYQGQFGDTQYF. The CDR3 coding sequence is TGTGCCAGCAGCTTTTATCAGGGCCAATTCGGAGATACGCAGTATTTT.

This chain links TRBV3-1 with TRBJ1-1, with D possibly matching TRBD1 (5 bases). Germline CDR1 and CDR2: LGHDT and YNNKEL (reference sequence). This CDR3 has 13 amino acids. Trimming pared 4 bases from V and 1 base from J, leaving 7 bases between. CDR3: CASSRGPNTEAFF. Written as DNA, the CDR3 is TGTGCCAGCAGCCGGGGCCCGAACACTGAAGCTTTCTTT. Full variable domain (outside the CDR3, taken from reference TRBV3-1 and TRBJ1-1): DTAVSQTPKYLVTQMGNDKSIKCEQNLGHDTMYWYKQDSKKFLKIMFSYNNKELIINETVPNRFSPKSPDKAHLNLHINSLELGDSAVYFCASSRGPNTEAFFGQGTRLTVV.

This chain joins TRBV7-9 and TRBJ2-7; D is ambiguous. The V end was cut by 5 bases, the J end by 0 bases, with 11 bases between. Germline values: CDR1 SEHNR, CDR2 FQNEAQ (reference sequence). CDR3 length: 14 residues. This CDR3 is CASSNNIDSYEQYF. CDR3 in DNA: TGTGCCAGCAGCAACAACATAGACTCCTACGAGCAGTACTTC.

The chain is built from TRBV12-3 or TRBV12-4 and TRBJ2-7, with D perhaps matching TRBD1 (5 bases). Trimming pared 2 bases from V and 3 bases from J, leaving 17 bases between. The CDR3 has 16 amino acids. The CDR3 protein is CASSLLGWGADYEQYF. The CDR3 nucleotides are TGTGCCAGCAGTTTATTAGGGTGGGGCGCGGACTACGAGCAGTACTTC.

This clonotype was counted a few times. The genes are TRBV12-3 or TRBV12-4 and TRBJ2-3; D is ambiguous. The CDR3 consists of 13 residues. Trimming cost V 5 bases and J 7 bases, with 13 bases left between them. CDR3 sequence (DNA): TGTGCCAGCAGTCCTAGACCCACCCATACGCAGTATTTT. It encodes CASSPRPTHTQYF.

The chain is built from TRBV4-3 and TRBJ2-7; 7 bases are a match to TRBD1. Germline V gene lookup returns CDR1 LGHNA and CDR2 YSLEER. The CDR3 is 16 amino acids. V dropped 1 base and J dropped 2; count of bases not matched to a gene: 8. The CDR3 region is CASSQGRGQAAYEQYF. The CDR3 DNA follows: TGCGCCAGCAGCCAAGGAAGAGGACAGGCTGCCTACGAGCAGTACTTC.

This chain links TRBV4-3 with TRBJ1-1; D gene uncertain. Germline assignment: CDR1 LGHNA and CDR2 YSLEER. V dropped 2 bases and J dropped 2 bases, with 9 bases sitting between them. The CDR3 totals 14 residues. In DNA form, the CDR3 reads TGCGCCAGCAGCCAACGACGGGCCAACACTGAAGCTTTCTTT. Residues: CASSQRRANTEAFF.

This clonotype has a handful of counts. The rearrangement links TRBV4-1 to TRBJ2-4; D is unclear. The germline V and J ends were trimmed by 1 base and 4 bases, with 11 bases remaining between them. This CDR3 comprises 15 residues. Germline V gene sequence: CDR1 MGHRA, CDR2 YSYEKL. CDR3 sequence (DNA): TGCGCCAGCAGCCAAGTTCGGACGAGTAAAAACATTCAGTACTTC. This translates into CASSQVRTSKNIQYF.

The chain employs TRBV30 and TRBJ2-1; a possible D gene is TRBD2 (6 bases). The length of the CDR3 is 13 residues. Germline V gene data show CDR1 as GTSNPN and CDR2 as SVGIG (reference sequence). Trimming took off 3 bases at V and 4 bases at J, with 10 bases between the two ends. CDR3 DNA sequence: TGTGCCTGGAGCGGGAGTAAGTACAATGAGCAGTTCTTC. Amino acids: CAWSGSKYNEQFF.

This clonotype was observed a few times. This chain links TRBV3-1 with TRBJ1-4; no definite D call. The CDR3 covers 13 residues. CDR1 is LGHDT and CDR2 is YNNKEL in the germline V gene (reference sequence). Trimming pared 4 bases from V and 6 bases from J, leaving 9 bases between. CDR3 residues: CASSLDGHEKLFF. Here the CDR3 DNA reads TGTGCCAGCAGCCTCGACGGTCATGAAAAACTGTTTTTT.

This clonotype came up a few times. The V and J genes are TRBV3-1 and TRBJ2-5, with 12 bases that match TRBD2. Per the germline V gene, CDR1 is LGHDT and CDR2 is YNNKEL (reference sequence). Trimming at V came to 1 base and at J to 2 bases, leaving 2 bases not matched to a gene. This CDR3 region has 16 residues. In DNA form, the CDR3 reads TGTGCCAGCAGCCAAGGACTAGCGGGAGCTCAAGAGACCCAGTACTTC. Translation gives CASSQGLAGAQETQYF.

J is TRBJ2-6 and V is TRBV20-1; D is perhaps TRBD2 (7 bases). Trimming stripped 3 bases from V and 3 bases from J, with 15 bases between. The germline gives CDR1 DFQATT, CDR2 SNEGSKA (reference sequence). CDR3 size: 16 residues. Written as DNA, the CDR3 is TGCAGTGCTAGTTCGGCGGGGGCGTATGGGGCCAACGTCCTGACTTTC. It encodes CSASSAGAYGANVLTF.

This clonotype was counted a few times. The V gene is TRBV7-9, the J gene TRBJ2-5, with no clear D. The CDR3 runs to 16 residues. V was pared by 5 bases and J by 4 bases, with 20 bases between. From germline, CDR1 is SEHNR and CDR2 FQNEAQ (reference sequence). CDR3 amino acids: CASSIVRLGKRETQYF. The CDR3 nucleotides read TGTGCCAGCAGCATAGTCCGACTGGGGAAAAGAGAGACCCAGTACTTC.

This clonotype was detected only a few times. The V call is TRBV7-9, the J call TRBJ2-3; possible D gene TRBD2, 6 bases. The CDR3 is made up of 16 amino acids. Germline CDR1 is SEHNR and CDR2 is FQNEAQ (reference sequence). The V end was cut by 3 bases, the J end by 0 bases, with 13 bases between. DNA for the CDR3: TGTGCCAGCAGCTTTGGTAGCGGCCTTAGCACAGATACGCAGTATTTT. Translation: CASSFGSGLSTDTQYF.

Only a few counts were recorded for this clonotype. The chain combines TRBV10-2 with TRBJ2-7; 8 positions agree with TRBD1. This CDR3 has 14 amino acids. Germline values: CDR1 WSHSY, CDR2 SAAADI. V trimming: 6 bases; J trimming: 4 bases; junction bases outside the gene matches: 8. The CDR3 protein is CASRYGRGLYEQYF. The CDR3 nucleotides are TGCGCCAGCAGATATGGCAGGGGGCTTTACGAGCAGTACTTC.